These 6 T cell receptor beta chains share one sample of origin, sequenced in a study of identical twins. A single record per CDR3 protein comes from TCRdb applying MiXCR to the 5' RACE reads. The sample records hundreds of thousands of distinct CDR3 sequences, about 20% being singletons. The sample was also linked to a second study, of T cells expressing NK-cell markers.

The sequencing input was PBMCs. These receptors all come from a woman younger than 30 in good health.

The chain is built from TRBV2 and TRBJ1-3, with 7 nucleotides matching TRBD1. The germline V gene encodes CDR1 SNHLY and CDR2 FYNNEI. After removal of 6 bases from V and 2 bases from J, the junction contained 10 bases not matched to a gene. This CDR3 is built from 16 residues. In nucleotides, the CDR3 is TGTGCCAGCAGAGGGGACAGACCTAGACCTGGAAACACCATATATTTT. It is translated as CASRGDRPRPGNTIYF.

The chain recombines TRBV2 with TRBJ2-3; D call uncertain. The CDR3 covers 14 residues. With 4 bases removed from V and 0 bases from J, the gap between germline ends came to 8 bases. CDR1 SNHLY and CDR2 FYNNEI come from the germline V gene. The CDR3 sequence: CASSVARSTDTQYF. In DNA, the CDR3 is TGTGCCAGCAGTGTGGCGCGTAGCACAGATACGCAGTATTTT.

This chain connects TRBV6-5 to TRBJ2-2; weak D call: TRBD1 (5 bases). This CDR3 spans 15 amino acids. Between the trimmed V and J ends, which lost 1 base and 4 bases, there was a span of 10 bases. Germline V gene sequence: CDR1 MNHEY, CDR2 SVGAGI. CDR3 DNA sequence: TGTGCCAGCAGTTACTGGGGCAGCCTCACCGGGGAGCTGTTTTTT. Protein sequence: CASSYWGSLTGELFF.

Only a few counts were recorded for this clonotype. This rearrangement joins TRBV25-1 to TRBJ1-1; the match to TRBD1 covers 7 bases. V was clipped by 1 base and J by 6 bases; unmatched bases: 8. The germline CDR1 and CDR2 sequences are MGHDK and SYGVNS. CDR3 size: 15 residues. DNA of the CDR3: TGTGCCAGCAGTGAATGGGGCAGGGGGATGGCTGAAGCTTTCTTT. Translation gives CASSEWGRGMAEAFF.

This sequence joins TRBV15 and TRBJ2-6; D not resolved. Germline V gene data show CDR1 as LNHNV and CDR2 as YYDKDF (reference sequence). CDR3 length: 17 residues. The germline V and J ends were trimmed by 0 bases and 3 bases, with 12 bases remaining between them. The CDR3 protein is CATSRDLAGGGANVLTF. Here the CDR3 DNA reads TGTGCCACCAGCAGAGATTTGGCAGGCGGTGGGGCCAACGTCCTGACTTTC.

The chain links TRBV7-6 to TRBJ2-3; D gene unclear. The CDR3 has 15 amino acids. Deletions cut 7 bases from V and 2 bases from J, with 16 bases between. Germline CDR1 reads SGHVS; CDR2 reads FNYEAQ. CDR3 residues: CASTPVRSPTDTQYF. In DNA form, the CDR3 reads TGTGCCAGCACCCCCGTCAGGAGCCCCACAGATACGCAGTATTTT.